The 18 T cell receptor beta chains below all came from one sample that was sequenced in a study of blood T cell repertoires in COVID-19. TCRdb's table, derived via immunoSEQ multiplex PCR, lists solely in-frame clones and lacks some. The sample yields about 220,000 clones, roughly 87% seen once. The sequenced material came from peripheral blood. The origin of the receptors is a middle-aged man with active or convalescent COVID-19.

The rearrangement uses TRBV10-3 and TRBJ2-3; TRBD2 agrees at 11 bases. The CDR3 length is 17 residues. Trimming at V came to 0 bases and at J to 0 bases, leaving 2 bases not matched to a gene. CDR1 and CDR2 (germline): ENHRY, SYGVKD. The CDR3 DNA reads TGTGCCATCAGTGAGTCGCGGACTAGCGGGAGCACAGATACGCAGTATTTT. It is translated as CAISESRTSGSTDTQYF.

This clone was detected only once. The chain carries TRBV6-6 and TRBJ2-1, with D possibly matching TRBD1 (6 bases). This CDR3 comprises 13 residues. V was trimmed by 6 bases and J by 5 bases, leaving 11 bases between them. Germline loops: CDR1 MNHNY, CDR2 SVGAGI (reference sequence). CDR3 in DNA: TGTGCCAGCAGGGTACGGACAGACAATGAGCAGTTCTTC. This codes for CASRVRTDNEQFF.

V and J are TRBV19 and TRBJ1-2; TRBD1 matches 10 bases. Trimming took 5 bases from V and 0 from J; bases not matched to a gene: 12. The length of the CDR3 is 18 residues. The germline gives CDR1 LNHDA, CDR2 SQIVND (reference sequence). CDR3 residues: CASSPQGQGDRANYGYTF. The CDR3 DNA sequence: TGTGCCAGTAGTCCCCAAGGACAGGGGGATAGAGCTAACTATGGCTACACCTTC. The variable domain in full, completed from reference TRBV19 and TRBJ1-2, reads DGGITQSPKYLFRKEGQNVTLSCEQNLNHDAMYWYRQDPGQGLRLIYYSQIVNDFQKGDIAEGYSVSREKKESFPLTVTSAQKNPTAFYLCASSPQGQGDRANYGYTFGSGTRLTVV.

The chain employs TRBV6-5 and TRBJ2-1; a weak D match, TRBD1 (6 bases). Deletions cut 0 bases from V and 7 bases from J, with 7 bases between. This CDR3 spans 13 amino acids. Germline-derived CDR1 and CDR2 are MNHEY and SVGAGI. CDR3 sequence (DNA): TGTGCCAGCAGTTACTCACAGGGTAATGAGCAGTTCTTC. Its translation: CASSYSQGNEQFF.

About this clone itself: A junction boundary mismatches the germline segment, possibly from a read error. CDR3 protein: CASTYQGGYGYTF. The CDR3 DNA is TGTGCCAGCACTTACCAGGGGGGCTATGGCTACACCTTC. This chain uses TRBV6-5 with TRBJ1-2, with TRBD1 identical over 7 bases. The germline V gene has CDR1 MNHEY and CDR2 SVGAGI. This CDR3 comprises 13 residues.

This chain links TRBV3-1 (or the pseudogene TRBV3-2) with TRBJ1-2; D is unclear. CDR1 and CDR2 (germline): LGHDT, YNNKEL (reference sequence). Between the trimmed V and J ends, which lost 4 bases and 0 bases, there was a span of 15 bases. There are 16 residues in the CDR3. This CDR3 is CASSPGVGPTNYGYTF. The CDR3 DNA reads as TGTGCCAGCAGCCCCGGGGTAGGACCGACTAACTATGGCTACACCTTC.

The rearrangement uses TRBV5-1 and TRBJ2-7, with D maybe TRBD1 (5 bases). The V gene's germline CDR1 is SGHRS and CDR2 YFSETQ. Trimming took 4 bases from V and 2 from J, leaving 10 bases between them. The length of the CDR3 is 13 residues. The CDR3 here is CASSLDSPYEQYF. The CDR3 DNA follows: TGCGCCAGCAGCCTAGACAGCCCCTACGAGCAGTACTTC.

The chain couples TRBV5-1 to TRBJ1-1; the D gene is possibly TRBD1 (5 bases). V was pared by 5 bases and J by 6 bases, with 17 bases between. The CDR3 runs 14 residues. Germline CDR1 SGHRS, CDR2 YFSETQ. CDR3 bases: TGCGCCAGCAGTTACCAGGGCCCCTGGGCTGAAGCTTTCTTT. It is translated as CASSYQGPWAEAFF.

The chain employs TRBV5-6 and TRBJ2-1; 7 nucleotides agree with TRBD2. Looked up from germline, CDR1 is SGHDT and CDR2 is YYEEEE. The V segment lost 5 bases and the J segment 5 bases; nucleotides outside the gene matches: 19. The CDR3 contains 18 residues. DNA of the CDR3: TGTGCCAGCAGTTCGAAGGGGTGGGTGCGGGGGAGGAACAATGAGCAGTTCTTC. Translation gives CASSSKGWVRGRNNEQFF.

The rearrangement joins TRBV11-2 to TRBJ2-1, with a possible D match to TRBD2 (6 bases). The V end was cut by 5 bases, the J end by 1 base, with 15 bases between. CDR1 is SGHAT, CDR2 FQNNGV, per germline. This CDR3 region has 16 residues. CDR3 residues: CASSKNPGGSYNEQFF. The CDR3 nucleotides read TGTGCCAGCAGCAAAAACCCTGGAGGGTCCTACAATGAGCAGTTCTTC.

This sequence joins TRBV19 and TRBJ1-5; no definite D call. There are 15 residues in the CDR3. Looked up from germline, CDR1 is LNHDA and CDR2 is SQIVND (reference sequence). Trimming shortened V by 5 bases and J by 0 bases, and 11 bases separated the two germline ends. CDR3 in amino acids: CASSLFPDSNQPQHF. CDR3 in DNA: TGTGCCAGTAGTCTATTTCCCGATAGCAATCAGCCCCAGCATTTT.

The V gene is TRBV15, the J gene TRBJ2-1; TRBD2 aligns across 8 bases. Losses at the gene ends were 0 bases for V and 4 bases for J; bases not matched to a gene: 8. The CDR3 sequence is 17 residues long. Germline V CDR1 and CDR2: LNHNV, YYDKDF (reference sequence). The CDR3 DNA follows: TGTGCCACCAGCAGAGATCTGGTGACTAGCGTATACAATGAGCAGTTCTTC. Translating it yields CATSRDLVTSVYNEQFF.

CDR3 sequence reads: CASSQGAGVAAEAFF. CDR3 bases: TGTGCCAGCAGCCAAGGCGCAGGGGTGGCGGCTGAAGCTTTCTTT. This sequence joins TRBV3-1 (or the pseudogene TRBV3-2) and TRBJ1-1; a possible D gene is TRBD1 (6 bases). This CDR3 has 15 amino acids. Per the germline V gene, CDR1 is LGHDT and CDR2 is YNNKEL (reference sequence). V was clipped by 1 base and J by 6 bases, with 15 bases between them.

This chain connects TRBV11-2 to TRBJ2-7; 12 nucleotides align to TRBD1. CDR3 size: 17 residues. V gave up 3 bases and J gave up 2 bases; unmatched junction bases: 8. Germline loops: CDR1 SGHAT, CDR2 FQNNGV. In nucleotides, the CDR3 is TGTGCCAGCAGCTTCCGAACCGGGACAGGGGGCACCTACGAGCAGTACTTC. It codes for CASSFRTGTGGTYEQYF.

The chain combines TRBV11-3 with TRBJ2-1, with TRBD2 as a possible D gene (6 bases). This CDR3 has 15 residues. V dropped 0 bases and J dropped 6 bases, with 12 bases sitting between them. The germline CDR1 and CDR2 sequences are SGHNT and YENEEA. The CDR3 DNA is TGTGCCAGCAGCTTAGACCCTAGACTAGGCAATGAGCAGTTCTTC. It encodes CASSLDPRLGNEQFF.

The genes are TRBV2 and TRBJ1-1; TRBD1 matches at 7 bases. Germline V CDR1 and CDR2: SNHLY, FYNNEI. After removal of 8 bases from V and 0 bases from J, the junction contained 15 bases not matched to a gene. CDR3 length: 17 residues. CDR3 nucleotides: TGTGCCAGCCGTAAGGGAAAAGTGGGACAGTTGAACACTGAAGCTTTCTTT. Translated: CASRKGKVGQLNTEAFF.

The V call is TRBV7-3, the J call TRBJ1-1; 8 nucleotides match TRBD1. Per germline, CDR1 SGHTA and CDR2 FQGTGA. With 5 bases clipped from V and 4 bases from J, the junction kept 0 bases outside the gene matches. The CDR3 runs to 12 residues. The CDR3 reads CASSTGGTEAFF. The CDR3 bases are TGTGCCAGCAGCACAGGGGGCACTGAAGCTTTCTTT. Full variable domain (missing parts from reference TRBV7-3 and TRBJ1-1): GAGVSQTPSNKVTEKGKYVELRCDPISGHTALYWYRQSLGQGPEFLIYFQGTGAADDSGLPNDRFFAVRPEGSVSTLKIQRTERGDSAVYLCASSTGGTEAFFGQGTRLTVV.

The rearrangement joins TRBV1 to TRBJ1-4. TRBV1 is tagged as a pseudogene. This CDR3 has 17 amino acids. CDR3 protein: CTSTTLTKGVTNEKLFF. The DNA for the CDR3 is TGCACCAGCACCACACTTACCAAGGGAGTAACTAATGAAAAACTGTTTTTT.